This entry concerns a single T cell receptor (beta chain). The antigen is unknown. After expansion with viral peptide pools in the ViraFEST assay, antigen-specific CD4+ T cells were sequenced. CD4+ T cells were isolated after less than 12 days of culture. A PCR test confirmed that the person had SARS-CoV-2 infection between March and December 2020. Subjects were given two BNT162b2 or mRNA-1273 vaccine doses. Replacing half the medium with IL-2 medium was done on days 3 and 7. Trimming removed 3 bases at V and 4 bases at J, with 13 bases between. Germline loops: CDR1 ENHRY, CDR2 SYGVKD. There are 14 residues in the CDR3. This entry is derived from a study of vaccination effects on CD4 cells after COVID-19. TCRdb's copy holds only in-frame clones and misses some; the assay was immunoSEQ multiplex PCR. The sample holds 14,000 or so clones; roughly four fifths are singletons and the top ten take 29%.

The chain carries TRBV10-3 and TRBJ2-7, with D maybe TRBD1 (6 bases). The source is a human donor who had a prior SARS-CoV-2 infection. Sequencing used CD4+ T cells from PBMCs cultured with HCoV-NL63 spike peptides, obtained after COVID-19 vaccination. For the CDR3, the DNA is TGTGCCATCAGTGATGGGGGCAACCATTACGAGCAGTACTTC. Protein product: CAISDGGNHYEQYF.